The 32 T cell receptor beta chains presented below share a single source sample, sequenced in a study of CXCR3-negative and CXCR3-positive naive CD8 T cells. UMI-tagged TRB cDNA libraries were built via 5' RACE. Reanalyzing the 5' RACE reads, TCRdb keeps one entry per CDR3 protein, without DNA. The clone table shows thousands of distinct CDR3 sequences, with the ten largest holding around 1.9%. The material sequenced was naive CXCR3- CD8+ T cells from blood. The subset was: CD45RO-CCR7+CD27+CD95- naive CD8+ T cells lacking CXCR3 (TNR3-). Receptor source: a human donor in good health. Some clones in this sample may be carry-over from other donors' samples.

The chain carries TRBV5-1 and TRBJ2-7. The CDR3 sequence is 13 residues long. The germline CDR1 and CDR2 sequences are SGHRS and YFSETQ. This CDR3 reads CASSLGGVSEQHF.

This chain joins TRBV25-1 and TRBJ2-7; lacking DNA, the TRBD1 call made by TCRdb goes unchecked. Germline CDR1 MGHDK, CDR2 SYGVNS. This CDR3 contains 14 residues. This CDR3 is CASSASGTGAEQYF.

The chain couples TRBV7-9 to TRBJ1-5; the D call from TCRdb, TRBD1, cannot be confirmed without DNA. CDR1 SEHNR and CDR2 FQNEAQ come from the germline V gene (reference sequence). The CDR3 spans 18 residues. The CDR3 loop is CASSFDRDRGLSNQPQHF. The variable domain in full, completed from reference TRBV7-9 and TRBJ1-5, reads DTGVSQNPRHKITKRGQNVTFRCDPISEHNRLYWYRQTLGQGPEFLTYFQNEAQLEKSRLLSDRFSAERPKGSFSTLEIQRTEQGDSAMYLCASSFDRDRGLSNQPQHFGDGTRLSIL.

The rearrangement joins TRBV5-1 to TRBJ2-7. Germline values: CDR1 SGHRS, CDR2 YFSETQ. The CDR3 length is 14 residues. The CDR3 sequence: CASSRRTDTYEQYF. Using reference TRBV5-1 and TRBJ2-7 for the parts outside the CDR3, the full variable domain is KAGVTQTPRYLIKTRGQQVTLSCSPISGHRSVSWYQQTPGQGLQFLFEYFSETQRNKGNFPGRFSGRQFSNSRSEMNVSTLELGDSALYLCASSRRTDTYEQYFGPGTRLTVT.

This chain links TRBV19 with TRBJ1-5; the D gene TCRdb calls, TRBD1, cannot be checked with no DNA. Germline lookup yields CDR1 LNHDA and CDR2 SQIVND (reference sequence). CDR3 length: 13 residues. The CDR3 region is CASSIRQGQPQHF.

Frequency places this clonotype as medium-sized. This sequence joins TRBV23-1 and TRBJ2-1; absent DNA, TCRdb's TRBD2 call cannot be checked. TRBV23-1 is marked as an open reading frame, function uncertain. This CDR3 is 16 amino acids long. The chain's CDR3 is CASSLGTSGRMDEQFF.

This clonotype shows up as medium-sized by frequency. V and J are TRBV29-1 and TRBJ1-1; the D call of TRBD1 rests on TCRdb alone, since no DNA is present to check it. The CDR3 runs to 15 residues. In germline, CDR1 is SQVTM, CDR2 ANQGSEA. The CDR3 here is CSVETPDRGFTEAFF.

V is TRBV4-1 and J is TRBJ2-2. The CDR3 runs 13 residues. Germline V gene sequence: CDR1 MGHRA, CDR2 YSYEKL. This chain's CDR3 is CASSQLLSGELFF.

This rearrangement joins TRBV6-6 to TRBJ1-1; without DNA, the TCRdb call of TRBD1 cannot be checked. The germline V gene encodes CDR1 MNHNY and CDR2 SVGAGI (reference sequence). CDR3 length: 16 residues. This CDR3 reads CASSYSLGGAYTEAFF.

CDR3 in amino acids: CASSLEGPRLAGLIPLSTDTQYF. This chain links TRBV11-2 with TRBJ2-3; the D gene TCRdb calls, TRBD2, cannot be checked with no DNA. This CDR3 spans 23 amino acids. Germline CDR1 SGHAT, CDR2 FQNNGV.

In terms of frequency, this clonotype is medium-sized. The CDR3 spells CASSLEGRSSYEQYF. The chain has TRBV11-2 and TRBJ2-7. Germline V lookup: CDR1 SGHAT, CDR2 FQNNGV. There are 15 residues in the CDR3.

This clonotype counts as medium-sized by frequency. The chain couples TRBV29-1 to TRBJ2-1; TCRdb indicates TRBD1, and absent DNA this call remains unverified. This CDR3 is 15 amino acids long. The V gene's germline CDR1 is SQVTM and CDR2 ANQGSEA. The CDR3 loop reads CSVAGDRRGYNEQFF.

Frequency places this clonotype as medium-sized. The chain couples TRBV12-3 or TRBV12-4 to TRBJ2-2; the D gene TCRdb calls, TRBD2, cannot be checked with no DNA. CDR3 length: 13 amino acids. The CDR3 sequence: CASSPREGGELFF.

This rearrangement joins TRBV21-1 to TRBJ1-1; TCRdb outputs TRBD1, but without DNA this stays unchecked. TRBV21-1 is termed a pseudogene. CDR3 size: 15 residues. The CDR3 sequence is CASRQRQGADTEAFF.

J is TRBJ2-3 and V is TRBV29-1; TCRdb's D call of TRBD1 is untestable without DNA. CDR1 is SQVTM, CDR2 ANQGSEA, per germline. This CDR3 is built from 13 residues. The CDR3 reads CSAAWGLEDTQYF.

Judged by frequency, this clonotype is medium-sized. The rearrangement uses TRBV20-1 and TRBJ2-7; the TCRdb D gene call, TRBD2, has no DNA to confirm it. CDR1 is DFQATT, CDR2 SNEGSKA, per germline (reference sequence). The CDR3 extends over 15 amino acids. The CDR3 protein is CSAHRTSGVPYEQYF.

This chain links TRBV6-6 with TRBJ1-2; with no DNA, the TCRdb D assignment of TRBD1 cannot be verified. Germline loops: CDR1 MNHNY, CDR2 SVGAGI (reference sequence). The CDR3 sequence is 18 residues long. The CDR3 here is CASSYSKAGQGFNYGYTF.

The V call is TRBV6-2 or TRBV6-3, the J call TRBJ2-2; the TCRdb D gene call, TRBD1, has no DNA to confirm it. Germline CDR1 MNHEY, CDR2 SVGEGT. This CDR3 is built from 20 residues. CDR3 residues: CASSYSNPPHRVGDTGELFF.

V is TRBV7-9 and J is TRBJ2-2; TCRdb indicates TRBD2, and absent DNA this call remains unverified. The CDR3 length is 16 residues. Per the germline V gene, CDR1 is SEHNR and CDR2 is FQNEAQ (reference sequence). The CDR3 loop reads CASSLAAGANTGELFF.

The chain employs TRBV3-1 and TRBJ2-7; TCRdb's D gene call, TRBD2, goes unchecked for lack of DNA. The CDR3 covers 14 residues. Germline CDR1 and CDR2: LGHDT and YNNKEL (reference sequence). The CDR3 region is CASSPRRGLYEQYF.

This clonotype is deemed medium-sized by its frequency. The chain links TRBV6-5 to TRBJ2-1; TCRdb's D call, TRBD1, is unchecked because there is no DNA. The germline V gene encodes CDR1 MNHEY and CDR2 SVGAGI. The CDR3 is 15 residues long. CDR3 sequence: CASSPDSPRGNEQFF.

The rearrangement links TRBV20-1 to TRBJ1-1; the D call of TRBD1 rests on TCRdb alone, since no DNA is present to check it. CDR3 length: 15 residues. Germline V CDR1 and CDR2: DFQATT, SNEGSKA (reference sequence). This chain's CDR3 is CSAPDRGGRNTEAFF.

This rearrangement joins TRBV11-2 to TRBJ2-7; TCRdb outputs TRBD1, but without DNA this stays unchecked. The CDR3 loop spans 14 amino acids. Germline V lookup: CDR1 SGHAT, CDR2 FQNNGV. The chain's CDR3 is CASSLGTGVYEQYF.

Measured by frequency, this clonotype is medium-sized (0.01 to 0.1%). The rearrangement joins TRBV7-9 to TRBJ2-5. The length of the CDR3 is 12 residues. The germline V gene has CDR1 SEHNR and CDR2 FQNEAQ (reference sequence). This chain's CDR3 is CASSLVAETQYF.

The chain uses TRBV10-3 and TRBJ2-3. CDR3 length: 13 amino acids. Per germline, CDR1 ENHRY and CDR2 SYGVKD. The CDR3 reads CAISEGMVAPQYF.

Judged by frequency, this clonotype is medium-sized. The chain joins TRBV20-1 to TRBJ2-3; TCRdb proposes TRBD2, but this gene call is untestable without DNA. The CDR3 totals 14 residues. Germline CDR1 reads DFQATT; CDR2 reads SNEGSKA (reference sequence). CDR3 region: CSAPGLAYTDTQYF.

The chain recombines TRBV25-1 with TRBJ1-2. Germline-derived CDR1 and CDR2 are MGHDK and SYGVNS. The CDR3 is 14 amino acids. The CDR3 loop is CASSEFLEVGGYTF.

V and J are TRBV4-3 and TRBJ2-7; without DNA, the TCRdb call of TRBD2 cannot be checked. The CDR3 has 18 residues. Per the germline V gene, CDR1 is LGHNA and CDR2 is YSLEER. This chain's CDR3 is CASSQDVAGGPLFYEQYF.

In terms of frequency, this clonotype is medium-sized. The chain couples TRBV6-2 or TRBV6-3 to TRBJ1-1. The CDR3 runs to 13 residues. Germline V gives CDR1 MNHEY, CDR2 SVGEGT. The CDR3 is CASSYAGALEAFF.

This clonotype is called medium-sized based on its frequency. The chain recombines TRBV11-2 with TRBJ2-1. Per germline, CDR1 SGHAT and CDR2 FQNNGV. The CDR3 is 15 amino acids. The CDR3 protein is CASRREVSSYNEQFF. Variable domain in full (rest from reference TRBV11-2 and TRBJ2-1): EAGVAQSPRYKIIEKRQSVAFWCNPISGHATLYWYQQILGQGPKLLIQFQNNGVVDDSQLPKDRFSAERLKGVDSTLKIQPAKLEDSAVYLCASRREVSSYNEQFFGPGTRLTVL.

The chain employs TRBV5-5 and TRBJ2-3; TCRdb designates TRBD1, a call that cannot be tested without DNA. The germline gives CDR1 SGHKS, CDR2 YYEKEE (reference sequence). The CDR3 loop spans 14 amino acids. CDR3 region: CASSYRQGPDTQYF.

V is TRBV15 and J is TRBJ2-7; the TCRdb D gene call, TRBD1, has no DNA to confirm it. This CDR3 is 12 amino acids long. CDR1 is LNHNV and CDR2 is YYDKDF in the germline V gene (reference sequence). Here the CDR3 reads CATREQGNEQYF.